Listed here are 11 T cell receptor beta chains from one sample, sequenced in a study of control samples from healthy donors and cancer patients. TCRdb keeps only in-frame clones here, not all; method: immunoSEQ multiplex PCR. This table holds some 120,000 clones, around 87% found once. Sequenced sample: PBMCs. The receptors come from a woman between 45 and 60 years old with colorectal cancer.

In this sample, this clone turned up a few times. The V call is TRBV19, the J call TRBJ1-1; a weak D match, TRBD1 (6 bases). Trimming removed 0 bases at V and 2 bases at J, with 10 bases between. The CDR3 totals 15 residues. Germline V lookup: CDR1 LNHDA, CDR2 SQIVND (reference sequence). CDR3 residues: CASSIDEGDNTEAFF. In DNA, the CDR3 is TGTGCCAGTAGTATAGATGAGGGGGACAACACTGAAGCTTTCTTT.

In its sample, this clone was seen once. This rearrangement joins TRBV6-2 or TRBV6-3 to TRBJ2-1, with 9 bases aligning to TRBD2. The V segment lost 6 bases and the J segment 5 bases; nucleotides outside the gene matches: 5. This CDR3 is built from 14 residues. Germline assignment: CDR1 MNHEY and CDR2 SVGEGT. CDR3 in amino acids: CASSRRLADNEQFF. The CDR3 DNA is TGTGCCAGCAGCCGGCGACTAGCGGACAATGAGCAGTTCTTC.

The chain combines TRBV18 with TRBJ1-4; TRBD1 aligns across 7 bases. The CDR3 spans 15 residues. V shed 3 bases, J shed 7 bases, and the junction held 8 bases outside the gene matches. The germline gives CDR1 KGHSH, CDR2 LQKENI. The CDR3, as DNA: TGTGCCAGCTCACCCAGACAGGGAGAGGCTGAAAAACTGTTTTTT. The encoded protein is CASSPRQGEAEKLFF.

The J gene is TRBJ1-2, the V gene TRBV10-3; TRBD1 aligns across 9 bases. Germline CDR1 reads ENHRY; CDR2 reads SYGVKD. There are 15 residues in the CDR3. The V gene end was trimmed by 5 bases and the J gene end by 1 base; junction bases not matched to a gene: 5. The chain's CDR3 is CAISHRDRVNYGYTF. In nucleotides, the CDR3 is TGTGCCATCAGTCATAGGGACAGGGTTAACTATGGCTACACCTTC.

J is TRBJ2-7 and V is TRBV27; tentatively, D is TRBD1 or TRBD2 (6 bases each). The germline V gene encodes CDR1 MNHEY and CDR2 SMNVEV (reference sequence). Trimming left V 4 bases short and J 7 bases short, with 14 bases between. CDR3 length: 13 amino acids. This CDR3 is CASSSYQGREQYF. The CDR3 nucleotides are TGTGCCAGCAGTTCGTACCAGGGGAGGGAGCAGTACTTC.

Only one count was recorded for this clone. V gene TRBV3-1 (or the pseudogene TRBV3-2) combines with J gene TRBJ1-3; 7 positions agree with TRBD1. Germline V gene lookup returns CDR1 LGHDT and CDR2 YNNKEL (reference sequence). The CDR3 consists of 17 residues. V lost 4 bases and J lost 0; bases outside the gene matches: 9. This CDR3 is CASSRTWTGTSGNTIYF. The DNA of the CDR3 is TGTGCCAGCAGCCGAACCTGGACAGGAACCTCTGGAAACACCATATATTTT.

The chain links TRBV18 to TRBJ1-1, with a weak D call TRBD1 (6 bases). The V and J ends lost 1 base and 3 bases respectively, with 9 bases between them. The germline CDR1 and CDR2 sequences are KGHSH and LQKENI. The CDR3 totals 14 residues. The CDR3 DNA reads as TGTGCCAGCTCACCACTTGAGGGGGACACTGAAGCTTTCTTT. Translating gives CASSPLEGDTEAFF. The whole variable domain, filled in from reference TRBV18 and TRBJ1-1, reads NAGVMQNPRHLVRRRGQEARLRCSPMKGHSHVYWYRQLPEEGLKFMVYLQKENIIDESGMPKERFSAEFPKEGPSILRIQQVVRGDSAAYFCASSPLEGDTEAFFGQGTRLTVV.

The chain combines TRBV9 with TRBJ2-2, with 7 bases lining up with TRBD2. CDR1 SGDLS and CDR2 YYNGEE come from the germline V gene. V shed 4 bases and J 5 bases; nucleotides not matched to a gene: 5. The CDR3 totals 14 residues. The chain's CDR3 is CASSSPGGTGELFF. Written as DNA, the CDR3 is TGTGCCAGCAGCTCCCCCGGGGGGACCGGGGAGCTGTTTTTT.

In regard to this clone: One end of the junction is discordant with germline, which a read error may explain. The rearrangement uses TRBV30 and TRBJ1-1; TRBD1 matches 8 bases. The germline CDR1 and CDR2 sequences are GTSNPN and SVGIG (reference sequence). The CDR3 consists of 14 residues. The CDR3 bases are TGTGCCTGGAGAGAGACAGGGGATTTGACTGGAGCTTTCTTT. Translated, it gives CAWRETGDLTGAFF.

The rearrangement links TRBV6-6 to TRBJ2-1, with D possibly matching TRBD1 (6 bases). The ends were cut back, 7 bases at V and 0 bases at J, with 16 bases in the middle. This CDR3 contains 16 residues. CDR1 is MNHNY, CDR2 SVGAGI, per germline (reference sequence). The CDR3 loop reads CASTPTGRISYNEQFF. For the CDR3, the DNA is TGTGCCAGCACCCCGACAGGCAGGATCTCCTACAATGAGCAGTTCTTC.

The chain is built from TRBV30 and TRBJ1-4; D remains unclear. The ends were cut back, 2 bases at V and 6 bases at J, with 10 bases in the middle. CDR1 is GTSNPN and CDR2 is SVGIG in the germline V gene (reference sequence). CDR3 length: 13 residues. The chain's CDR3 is CAWSPRGDEKLFF. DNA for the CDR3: TGTGCCTGGAGTCCACGCGGGGATGAAAAACTGTTTTTT. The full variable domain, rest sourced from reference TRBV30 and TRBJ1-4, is SQTIHQWPATLVQPVGSPLSLECTVEGTSNPNLYWYRQAAGRGLQLLFYSVGIGQISSEVPQNLSASRPQDRQFILSSKKLLLSDSGFYLCAWSPRGDEKLFFGSGTQLSVL.